A single sample is the source of the 4 T cell receptor beta chains below, sequenced in a study of cytomegalovirus exposure and HLA in healthy donors. PCR used 60 Vbeta primers and 13 Jbeta primers. Libraries were prepared by immunoSEQ multiplex PCR; TCRdb keeps only in-frame clonotypes and omits some of them. The data hold about 140,000 clones, with 70% to 80% observed a single time. Sequences were obtained from PBMCs. Receptors were obtained from a female donor in good health and CMV-seronegative.

The V gene is TRBV10-2, the J gene TRBJ1-1; no reliable D call. V was cut by 4 bases and J by 6 bases, with 6 bases left in between. Germline loops: CDR1 WSHSY, CDR2 SAAADI. The length of the CDR3 is 11 residues. CDR3 region: CASSGGSEAFF. CDR3 in DNA: TGCGCCAGCAGTGGAGGTTCTGAAGCTTTCTTT.

The V gene is TRBV4-2, the J gene TRBJ2-2; no reliable D call. Germline values: CDR1 LGHNA, CDR2 YNFKEQ. The CDR3 length is 12 residues. Trimming removed 3 bases from V and 6 bases from J, with 5 bases in between. CDR3 nucleotide sequence: TGTGCCAGCAGCCATCTTCCCGGGGAGCTGTTTTTT. This encodes CASSHLPGELFF.

V gene TRBV11-1 combines with J gene TRBJ2-5, with D possibly being TRBD2 (6 bases). Germline V CDR1 and CDR2: SGHAT, FQDESV (reference sequence). The CDR3 spans 17 residues. V gave up 2 bases and J gave up 3 bases, with 19 bases separating them. This CDR3 reads CASSLLQGSGEKETQYF. The CDR3 region has the DNA TGTGCCAGCAGCTTACTGCAAGGGTCGGGAGAGAAAGAGACCCAGTACTTC.

The J gene is TRBJ1-3, the V gene TRBV6-6, with D possibly matching TRBD1 (5 bases). CDR3 length equals 13 residues. The ends were cut back, 8 bases at V and 4 bases at J, with 12 bases in the middle. Germline CDR1 and CDR2: MNHNY and SVGAGI (reference sequence). The CDR3 bases are TGTGCCAGCGGCGGGGACTCAGGAAACACCATATATTTT. This gives the protein CASGGDSGNTIYF.